These 25 T cell receptor beta chains share one sample of origin, sequenced in a study of shared clonotypes between healthy human individuals. Using immunoSEQ multiplex PCR, the repertoire was profiled, and TCRdb retains in-frame clones only, with some absent. The sample lists about 1 million clones, approximately 72% occurring once. The sequenced sample consisted of memory CD4+ T cells sorted from blood. This sample's subset: CD45RA-negative fraction. The source is a man younger than 35 in good health.

This clone was found once. The V and J genes are TRBV25-1 and TRBJ2-1; D is possibly TRBD1 (5 bases). The CDR3 sequence is 14 residues long. The V and J ends lost 1 base and 8 bases respectively, with 12 bases between them. The germline V gene encodes CDR1 MGHDK and CDR2 SYGVNS. CDR3 in DNA: TGTGCCAGCAGTGAATCAGGCTTGACAGATGAGCAGTTCTTC. It codes for CASSESGLTDEQFF.

This clone has a count of ten or more. This chain connects TRBV5-5 to TRBJ1-2, with 7 bases matching TRBD1. This CDR3 comprises 13 residues. V trimming: 4 bases; J trimming: 10 bases; junction bases outside the gene matches: 10. Germline assignment: CDR1 SGHKS and CDR2 YYEKEE (reference sequence). The CDR3 DNA reads TGTGCCAGCAGCCTACCGGGACAGCCCTTCTACACCTTC. This encodes CASSLPGQPFYTF.

This clone is a singleton in its sample. The chain recombines TRBV4-1 with TRBJ2-7; 8 bases match TRBD2. Germline V gene data show CDR1 as MGHRA and CDR2 as YSYEKL. This CDR3 is built from 14 residues. V trimming: 8 bases; J trimming: 0 bases; junction bases outside the gene matches: 6. The CDR3 region is CASAGGTSSYEQYF. DNA for the CDR3: TGCGCCAGCGCCGGTGGGACTAGCTCCTACGAGCAGTACTTC.

This chain's CDR3 is CASSTIGTEAFF. CDR3 sequence (DNA): TGTGCCAGCAGTACCATCGGAACTGAAGCTTTCTTT. The chain has TRBV2 and TRBJ1-1; no firm D call. Germline V lookup: CDR1 SNHLY, CDR2 FYNNEI. The ends were cut back, 5 bases at V and 5 bases at J, with 9 bases in the middle. The CDR3 is made up of 12 amino acids.

This clone has a single count. This chain connects TRBV5-1 to TRBJ2-5, with 7 bases that match TRBD2. The V and J ends lost 4 bases and 4 bases, in that order; junction bases with no gene match: 10. Germline V gene lookup returns CDR1 SGHRS and CDR2 YFSETQ. The length of the CDR3 is 15 residues. Written as DNA, the CDR3 is TGCGCCAGCAGCGGATCAGCGGGAACCATAGAGACCCAGTACTTC. Amino acid sequence: CASSGSAGTIETQYF.

The V and J genes are TRBV7-6 and TRBJ2-7, with 7 bases identical to TRBD2. V dropped 1 base and J dropped 2; count of bases not matched to a gene: 5. The germline V gene encodes CDR1 SGHVS and CDR2 FNYEAQ. There are 15 residues in the CDR3. This chain's CDR3 is CASSLGTSATYEQYF. The CDR3 region has the DNA TGTGCCAGCAGCTTAGGAACTAGCGCAACCTACGAGCAGTACTTC.

Many counts were recorded for this clone. V is TRBV30 and J is TRBJ1-5; 9 bases line up with TRBD1. Germline CDR1 reads GTSNPN; CDR2 reads SVGIG (reference sequence). This CDR3 has 15 residues. Germline trimming cut 2 bases from V and 6 bases from J; bases unmatched to any gene: 8. The CDR3 nucleotides are TGTGCCTGGAGTCAGGAGGGACAGGGCGGTCAGCCCCAGCATTTT. This gives the protein CAWSQEGQGGQPQHF.

This clone occurred a few times. Other DNA sequences of this sample code for an identical CDR3. The chain links TRBV5-4 to TRBJ2-3; D gene uncertain. The CDR3 loop spans 12 amino acids. The V end lost 4 bases, the J end lost 0 bases, and 3 bases lay between the germline ends. The germline V gene encodes CDR1 SGHNT and CDR2 YYREEE (reference sequence). CDR3 loop: CASSLSTDTQYF. CDR3 DNA: TGTGCCAGCAGCCTTAGCACAGATACGCAGTATTTT.

This clone has more than one count but fewer than ten. The chain employs TRBV20-1 and TRBJ1-1; D is unclear. Germline loops: CDR1 DFQATT, CDR2 SNEGSKA (reference sequence). V was pared by 5 bases and J by 5 bases, with 3 bases between. This CDR3 has 9 amino acids. The CDR3 region is CSAGTEAFF. In nucleotides, the CDR3 is TGCAGTGCTGGTACTGAAGCTTTCTTT.

V and J are TRBV18 and TRBJ1-6; tentative D call: TRBD1 (6 bases). The germline CDR1 and CDR2 sequences are KGHSH and LQKENI. The V gene lost 5 bases and the J gene lost 6 bases, with 14 bases spanning the gap. The CDR3 consists of 15 residues. The CDR3 loop reads CASSYTGFGNSPLHF. CDR3 in DNA: TGTGCCAGCTCATACACAGGGTTCGGTAATTCACCCCTCCACTTT.

The gene calls are TRBV29-1 and TRBJ2-1; D remains ambiguous. This CDR3 is built from 10 residues. Germline V CDR1 and CDR2: SQVTM, ANQGSEA. The germline V and J ends were trimmed by 6 bases and 9 bases, with 9 bases remaining between them. CDR3 DNA sequence: TGCAGCGTCATGGGGATTGAGCAGTTCTTC. The encoded protein is CSVMGIEQFF.

Worth noting for this clone: Additional DNA sequences in this sample encode the identical CDR3. V is TRBV5-6 and J is TRBJ2-5; TRBD1 matches at 10 bases. Germline CDR1 is SGHDT and CDR2 is YYEEEE. V was clipped by 5 bases and J by 5 bases; unmatched bases: 6. This CDR3 is built from 14 residues. The CDR3 DNA reads as TGTGCCAGCAGTTCGACAGGGGGCGCGGAGACCCAGTACTTC. This encodes CASSSTGGAETQYF.

This clone was observed once. V gene TRBV12-2 combines with J gene TRBJ2-3. TRBV12-2 is termed a pseudogene. CDR3 size: 18 residues. CDR3 residues: CASRSWWELSCSTDTQYF. Here the CDR3 DNA reads TGTGCAAGTCGCTCCTGGTGGGAATTATCCTGTAGCACAGATACGCAGTATTTT.

This clone has only a few counts. The V and J genes are TRBV14 and TRBJ1-3; no clear D gene. Trimming took 1 base from V and 2 from J, leaving 9 bases between them. Germline loops: CDR1 SGHDN, CDR2 FVKESK. The CDR3 has 15 amino acids. CDR3 DNA: TGTGCCAGCAGCCAAGGGACTGGACCTGGAAACACCATATATTTT. This translates into CASSQGTGPGNTIYF.

There are a few counts of this clone. The chain couples TRBV11-2 to TRBJ1-1; D is possibly TRBD1 (5 bases). Trimming took 6 bases from V and 3 from J, leaving 14 bases between them. The CDR3 is made up of 14 amino acids. CDR1 and CDR2 (germline): SGHAT, FQNNGV. The CDR3 protein is CASRGVGRDTEAFF. The DNA for the CDR3 is TGTGCCAGCAGGGGGGTAGGGAGGGACACTGAAGCTTTCTTT.

The rearrangement joins TRBV30 to TRBJ1-2; TRBD1 is a possible D gene (5 bases). V was pared by 4 bases and J by 8 bases, with 26 bases between. The germline CDR1 and CDR2 sequences are GTSNPN and SVGIG (reference sequence). This CDR3 is 16 amino acids long. The CDR3 DNA follows: TGTGCCTGGATTAGATCGGGCACCACCGGGACCGGGGGCTACACCTTC. Encoded protein: CAWIRSGTTGTGGYTF.

The CDR3 nucleotides are TGTGCCAGTAGTATAGAGGGGACAGGGAACACTGAAGCTTTCTTT. Encoded protein: CASSIEGTGNTEAFF. The chain combines TRBV19 with TRBJ1-1, with 8 bases aligning to TRBD1. The ends lost 0 bases at V and 1 base at J; junction bases unmatched: 1. Looked up from germline, CDR1 is LNHDA and CDR2 is SQIVND (reference sequence). The CDR3 runs to 15 residues.

The table lists this clone with a few counts. The chain is built from TRBV5-4 and TRBJ1-1; possible D gene TRBD1, 5 bases. The CDR3 is 16 amino acids. V lost 2 bases and J lost 0, with 14 bases in between. Germline V gene data show CDR1 as SGHNT and CDR2 as YYREEE (reference sequence). CDR3 amino acids: CASSFEGPAMNTEAFF. The DNA for the CDR3 is TGTGCCAGCAGCTTTGAGGGGCCTGCTATGAACACTGAAGCTTTCTTT.

This sequence joins TRBV19 and TRBJ1-6, with D unclear. The ends were cut back, 8 bases at V and 7 bases at J, with 15 bases in the middle. The CDR3 runs to 14 residues. The germline gives CDR1 LNHDA, CDR2 SQIVND (reference sequence). CDR3 amino acids: CASSATGRNSPLHF. The CDR3 bases are TGTGCCAGTTCCGCCACCGGGAGAAATTCACCCCTCCACTTT.

The chain links TRBV9 to TRBJ2-2; D may be TRBD1 (6 bases). The CDR3 has 15 amino acids. V was clipped by 3 bases and J by 2 bases, with 11 bases between them. CDR1 and CDR2 from the germline V gene are SGDLS and YYNGEE. CDR3 nucleotides: TGTGCCAGCAGCGGCAGGGGCTCAAACACCGGGGAGCTGTTTTTT. Amino acids: CASSGRGSNTGELFF.

The chain employs TRBV5-4 and TRBJ1-3, with 7 bases that match TRBD1. This CDR3 contains 14 residues. The J segment lost 2 bases and the V segment lost 4 bases, leaving 3 bases of the junction unmatched. CDR1 and CDR2 from the germline V gene are SGHNT and YYREEE (reference sequence). The CDR3: CASSVDRAGNTIYF. The CDR3 coding sequence is TGTGCCAGCAGCGTAGACAGGGCTGGAAACACCATATATTTT.

The CDR3 DNA sequence: TGTGCCAGCGTAGGGGGCGGAGCGCACAATGAGCAGTTCTTC. Translation gives CASVGGGAHNEQFF. The chain joins TRBV6-5 to TRBJ2-1; TRBD1 matches 7 bases. Trimming cost V 8 bases and J 5 bases; bases outside gene matches: 9. From germline, CDR1 is MNHEY and CDR2 SVGAGI. This CDR3 spans 14 amino acids.

The V gene is TRBV27, the J gene TRBJ2-5; D uncertain. The CDR3 covers 10 residues. The ends were cut back, 8 bases at V and 7 bases at J, with 8 bases in the middle. Germline assignment: CDR1 MNHEY and CDR2 SMNVEV (reference sequence). CDR3 coding DNA: TGTGCCAGCGGGAAGACGACCCAGTACTTC. Encoded protein: CASGKTTQYF.

This chain uses TRBV13 with TRBJ1-6, with 7 bases lining up with TRBD1. From germline, CDR1 is PRHDT and CDR2 FYEKMQ (reference sequence). The CDR3 spans 14 residues. The trim removed 5 bases at V and 4 bases at J, leaving 2 bases unmatched. The CDR3 bases are TGTGCCAGCAGCCGGGGACAGTATAATTCACCCCTCCACTTT. Residues: CASSRGQYNSPLHF.

V gene TRBV5-3 combines with J gene TRBJ2-2; 12 bases agree with TRBD2. TRBV5-3 qualifies as an ORF whose function is uncertain. The CDR3 is 18 amino acids. V dropped 4 bases and J dropped 3; count of bases not matched to a gene: 10. The CDR3 coding sequence is TGTGCCAGAAGCCCACCCCCGGCTAGCGGGGGGGACACCGGGGAGCTGTTTTTT. Amino acids: CARSPPPASGGDTGELFF.